The rows below give T cell receptor beta chains drawn from one sample of a study of T-cell reconstitution after alpha-beta-depleted transplantation in children. TCRdb passed the PCR reads through MiXCR, listing each CDR3 protein once. The sample shows 450,000 to 600,000 distinct CDR3 sequences, 32% of them seen only once. Sequencing was performed on PBMCs from the stem cell graft donor, taken from the stem cell graft. The receptors derive from a human donor who donated a stem cell graft to a child with aplastic anemia. CDR3s leave out the opening cysteine and the closing phenylalanine or tryptophan.

v_gene,CDR3aa
TRBV7-2,ASSPTLSGNTIY
TRBV29-1,SERDRGSEAF
TRBV7-9,ASSLVRTGTNTEAF
TRBV5-6,ASSLLFGNYGYT
TRBV6-5,ASSYSGRGVETQY
TRBV7-8,ASTDLAGVEGDTQY
TRBV10-1,ASTRTGGWSNQPQH
TRBV5-1,ASSLAVGSSYNEQF
TRBV5-1,ASSSGTGPNEQF
TRBV18,ASSPGTSGSNEQF